This T cell receptor beta chain was captured by sequencing in a study of shared clonotypes between healthy human individuals. Overall study: The people who gave samples were a couple of women and a few men aged 18 to 49. Notes on the study in general: Rarefaction analysis demonstrated incomplete sorted-subset sequencing notwithstanding large depth.

Sequencing used immunoSEQ multiplex PCR; TCRdb keeps in-frame clones, though not all of them. In the table there are around 650,000 clones, 90% to 97% of which are singletons. A word on this clone: Its target is unknown.

Terminally differentiated effector memory CD45RA+ cells were left out of the naive CD8 fraction, which was CD45RO-negative and positively selected for CCR7. Donors were healthy HIV-negative adults without recent acute infections or vaccinations. Per germline, CDR1 SGHNT and CDR2 YYREEE (reference sequence). The J segment lost 2 bases and the V segment lost 0 bases, leaving 4 bases of the junction unmatched. This CDR3 is 16 amino acids long. Sequencing was performed on naive CD8+ T cells sorted from blood. The genes are TRBV5-4 and TRBJ2-1; 8 bases fit TRBD2. This receptor was taken from a woman between 25 and 40 years old in good health. The CDR3: CASSLAGAGAYNEQFF. The CDR3 region has the DNA TGTGCCAGCAGCTTGGCCGGAGCGGGAGCCTACAATGAGCAGTTCTTC.